This T cell receptor (beta chain) came from a study of blood T cell repertoires in COVID-19. Study-wide background: Some COVID-19 samples were acute and others convalescent; all came from the United States, Italy and Spain. PBMCs, B-cell-depleted T cells, or T cells were the source of the cDNA or gDNA that made up the material.

Authors' methods: Estimation of nucleated cell counts relied on the amplification of reference gene primers. Profiling relied on immunoSEQ multiplex PCR, and the TCRdb table lists in-frame clones only, not all of them. V and J calls and clone size follow that table, whereas D and trimming were derived from the DNA. This table holds tens of thousands of clones, approximately 92% found once. V was clipped by 5 bases and J by 13 bases, with 18 bases between them. There are 12 residues in the CDR3. Germline values: CDR1 MNHNS, CDR2 SASEGT. Sample: peripheral blood. The V and J genes are TRBV6-1 and TRBJ2-7; unclear D gene. This receptor was identified in a man aged 55 to 70 with acute or convalescent COVID-19. Here the CDR3 reads CASSYSGSAVYF. CDR3 sequence (DNA): TGTGCCAGCAGTTATAGTGGATCGGCGGTATACTTC.